This T cell receptor beta chain came from a study of siplizumab effects on memory and regulatory T cells. Worth noting for this clone: Its antigen remains unidentified.

Method: immunoSEQ multiplex PCR; TCRdb's copy keeps in-frame clones and lacks some. The sample contains tens of thousands of clones, around 97% of which appear only once. Study results and caveats: Mapping to unstimulated subsets was achieved for only a minor fraction of alloreactive clones. Naive T cells appeared more varied than memory cells and looked like key alloresponse contributors.

With 6 bases removed from V and 4 bases from J, the gap between germline ends came to 12 bases. The CDR3 spans 14 residues. Germline CDR1 reads MNHEY; CDR2 reads SVGAGI. Sequenced: naive CD4+ T cells sorted from blood. The gene calls are TRBV6-5 and TRBJ2-2; D remains unclear. This TCR was recovered from a human donor in good health. The CDR3 here is CASSLKPPTGELFF. Written as DNA, the CDR3 is TGTGCCAGCAGCCTCAAACCCCCCACCGGGGAGCTGTTTTTT.